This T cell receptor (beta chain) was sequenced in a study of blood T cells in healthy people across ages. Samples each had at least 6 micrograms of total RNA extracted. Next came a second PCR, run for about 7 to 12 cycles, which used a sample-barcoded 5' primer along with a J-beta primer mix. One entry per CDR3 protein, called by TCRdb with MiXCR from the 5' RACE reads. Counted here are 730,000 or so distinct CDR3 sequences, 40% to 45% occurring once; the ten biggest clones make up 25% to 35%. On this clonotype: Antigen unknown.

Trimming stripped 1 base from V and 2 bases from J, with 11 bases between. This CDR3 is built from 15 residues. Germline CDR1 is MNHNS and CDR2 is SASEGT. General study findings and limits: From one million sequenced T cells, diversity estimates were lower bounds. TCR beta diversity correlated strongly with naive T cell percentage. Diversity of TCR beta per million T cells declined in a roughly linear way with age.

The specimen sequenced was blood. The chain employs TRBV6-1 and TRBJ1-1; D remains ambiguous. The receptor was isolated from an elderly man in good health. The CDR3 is CASSEGEAINTEAFF. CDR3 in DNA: TGTGCCAGCAGTGAAGGCGAGGCCATCAACACTGAAGCTTTCTTT.